These 32 T cell receptor beta chains share one sample of origin, sequenced in a study of shared clonotypes between healthy human individuals. This table comes from immunoSEQ multiplex PCR, and its TCRdb copy is limited to in-frame clones, with some not included. Of roughly 520,000 clones in the sample, 95% to 97% were seen once. Specimen: naive CD4+ T cells sorted from blood. Subset given: CD45RA+ positively selected. The source is a woman in her 30s in good health.

This rearrangement joins TRBV5-1 to TRBJ2-3; possibly TRBD1 for D (5 bases). Germline V lookup: CDR1 SGHRS, CDR2 YFSETQ. The CDR3 contains 18 residues. V was pared by 0 bases and J by 2 bases, with 19 bases between. In DNA, the CDR3 is TGCGCCAGCAGCTTGGACCCAGCAGGGTTGACACACACAGATACGCAGTATTTT. It encodes CASSLDPAGLTHTDTQYF.

The V and J genes are TRBV6-4 and TRBJ1-1; the D gene is possibly TRBD1 (6 bases). The CDR3 has 14 residues. Germline CDR1 is MRHNA and CDR2 is SNTAGT. Trimming took off 6 bases at V and 1 base at J, with 12 bases between the two ends. CDR3: CASRGAGGNTEAFF. The CDR3 nucleotides are TGTGCCAGCAGGGGGGCCGGTGGGAACACTGAAGCTTTCTTT.

The gene calls are TRBV5-1 and TRBJ1-1; a weak D match, TRBD1 (6 bases). The CDR3 has 14 residues. V gave up 3 bases and J gave up 10 bases, with 19 bases separating them. CDR1 and CDR2 (germline): SGHRS, YFSETQ. The DNA for the CDR3 is TGCGCCAGCAGCTCAAGCGGGGAACAGGGTGGAGCTTTCTTT. Translated, it gives CASSSSGEQGGAFF.

This chain joins TRBV6-1 and TRBJ2-7; D is ambiguous. With 4 bases removed from V and 7 bases from J, the gap between germline ends came to 14 bases. This CDR3 region has 13 residues. Per germline, CDR1 MNHNS and CDR2 SASEGT. CDR3 protein: CASSGQPAEEQYF. The CDR3 DNA sequence: TGTGCCAGCAGTGGTCAGCCTGCGGAAGAGCAGTACTTC.

The chain carries TRBV21-1 and TRBJ2-7; the D call TRBD2 from the table was never checked on the DNA. TRBV21-1 is annotated as a pseudogene. The CDR3 contains 16 residues. CDR3 sequence reads: CASSETGRGIEYEQYF. CDR3 coding DNA: TGTGCCAGCAGCGAAACAGGGAGGGGGATAGAGTACGAGCAGTACTTC.

This chain uses TRBV11-2 with TRBJ2-3; no clear D. V was cut by 1 base and J by 9 bases, with 8 bases left in between. From germline, CDR1 is SGHAT and CDR2 FQNNGV. The CDR3 runs to 12 residues. The CDR3 loop reads CASSLVVPTQYF. DNA for the CDR3: TGTGCCAGCAGCTTAGTCGTGCCCACGCAGTATTTT.

This chain uses TRBV29-1 with TRBJ2-2; the D is unclear. The ends were cut back, 2 bases at V and 1 base at J, with 11 bases in the middle. The length of the CDR3 is 15 residues. CDR1 and CDR2 from the germline V gene are SQVTM and ANQGSEA. CDR3 bases: TGCAGCGTTGAATTACACGGACGGAACACCGGGGAGCTGTTTTTT. Its protein product is CSVELHGRNTGELFF.

The genes are TRBV19 and TRBJ1-4; D unclear. V was cut by 7 bases and J by 5 bases, with 14 bases left in between. Germline values: CDR1 LNHDA, CDR2 SQIVND (reference sequence). This CDR3 contains 14 residues. CDR3 sequence: CASNGWSRNEKLFF. In DNA form, the CDR3 reads TGTGCCAGTAACGGGTGGAGCAGAAATGAAAAACTGTTTTTT.

The DNA of the CDR3 is TGTGCCAGCAGAACAGGACTAGCGGGAGGCACCGGGGAGCTGTTTTTT. Translated: CASRTGLAGGTGELFF. V and J are TRBV28 and TRBJ2-2; 14 bases match TRBD2. This CDR3 region has 16 residues. From germline, CDR1 is MDHEN and CDR2 SYDVKM. V lost 6 bases, J lost 4 bases, and 4 bases stayed unmatched.

The V call is TRBV19, the J call TRBJ2-6; no reliable D call. This CDR3 region has 13 residues. V dropped 8 bases and J dropped 4 bases, with 9 bases sitting between them. Looked up from germline, CDR1 is LNHDA and CDR2 is SQIVND (reference sequence). CDR3: CASLRSGANVLTF. In nucleotides, the CDR3 is TGTGCCAGTCTTCGTTCCGGGGCCAACGTCCTGACTTTC.

DNA for the CDR3: TGTGCCAGCAGTTACAATCGAGAGACCGGGGAGCTGTTTTTT. It encodes CASSYNRETGELFF. The chain recombines TRBV6-5 with TRBJ2-2; D gene unclear. V shed 2 bases and J shed 5 bases, with 9 bases lying between them. Germline assignment: CDR1 MNHEY and CDR2 SVGAGI. The CDR3 totals 14 residues.

V usage is TRBV23-1 and J usage is TRBJ1-5; possibly TRBD1 for D (6 bases). TRBV23-1 belongs to the ORF category, with a function that is uncertain. The CDR3 has 14 residues. With 7 bases removed from V and 6 bases from J, the gap between germline ends came to 16 bases. The CDR3 spells CASTKGGAGQPQHF. Here the CDR3 DNA reads TGCGCCAGCACCAAGGGGGGCGCGGGTCAGCCCCAGCATTTT.

V usage is TRBV28 and J usage is TRBJ2-3; D ambiguous. This CDR3 is 12 amino acids long. Trimming took 2 bases from V and 2 from J, leaving 2 bases between them. Germline V gives CDR1 MDHEN, CDR2 SYDVKM. The CDR3 DNA reads TGTGCCAGCAGTTTAGCCACAGATACGCAGTATTTT. It is translated as CASSLATDTQYF. Supplemented by reference TRBV28 and TRBJ2-3, the full variable domain reads DVKVTQSSRYLVKRTGEKVFLECVQDMDHENMFWYRQDPGLGLRLIYFSYDVKMKEKGDIPEGYSVSREKKERFSLILESASTNQTSMYLCASSLATDTQYFGPGTRLTVL.

V and J are TRBV28 and TRBJ2-1; possibly TRBD2 for D (5 bases). The V and J ends lost 8 bases and 9 bases respectively, with 26 bases between them. This CDR3 has 16 amino acids. CDR1 MDHEN and CDR2 SYDVKM come from the germline V gene. The CDR3 loop reads CASGPPTRPHGGEQFF. In DNA, the CDR3 is TGTGCCAGCGGGCCCCCTACTAGACCCCACGGTGGTGAGCAGTTCTTC.

The rearrangement joins TRBV5-1 to TRBJ1-2; possible D gene TRBD1, 6 bases. Germline assignment: CDR1 SGHRS and CDR2 YFSETQ. The germline V and J ends were trimmed by 4 bases and 0 bases, with 13 bases remaining between them. There are 15 residues in the CDR3. The CDR3 sequence is CASSPGTQTNYGYTF. The CDR3 nucleotides are TGCGCCAGCAGCCCCGGGACACAAACTAACTATGGCTACACCTTC.

Points on this clone: Different DNA sequences within this sample yield the same CDR3. The V call is TRBV9, the J call TRBJ2-3; 8 positions match TRBD2. The V gene's germline CDR1 is SGDLS and CDR2 YYNGEE. Germline trimming cut 2 bases from V and 0 bases from J; bases unmatched to any gene: 5. The CDR3 has 16 residues. The CDR3 reads CASSVTSGSSTDTQYF. As DNA, the CDR3 is TGTGCCAGCAGCGTTACTAGCGGTTCTAGCACAGATACGCAGTATTTT.

The chain uses TRBV11-2 and TRBJ1-1; no definite D call. The germline V gene encodes CDR1 SGHAT and CDR2 FQNNGV. The CDR3 is 15 residues long. V was trimmed by 0 bases and J by 0 bases, leaving 8 bases between them. CDR3 sequence reads: CASSLDVTVNTEAFF. The CDR3 DNA reads TGTGCCAGCAGCTTAGACGTGACGGTGAACACTGAAGCTTTCTTT.

The chain is built from TRBV18 and TRBJ2-2; D is perhaps TRBD2 (5 bases). The CDR3 runs to 17 residues. CDR1 is KGHSH, CDR2 LQKENI, per germline. Trimming stripped 2 bases from V and 1 base from J, with 14 bases between. In DNA, the CDR3 is TGTGCCAGCTCACCAAGGTCGCCAGAGGGGAACACCGGGGAGCTGTTTTTT. Translated, it gives CASSPRSPEGNTGELFF.

The chain joins TRBV6-1 to TRBJ2-4, with TRBD1 as a possible D gene (6 bases). The CDR3 is 17 amino acids. CDR1 MNHNS and CDR2 SASEGT come from the germline V gene. The V end was cut by 0 bases, the J end by 2 bases, with 14 bases between. The CDR3 region is CASSEAIRQGTKNIQYF. The DNA of the CDR3 is TGTGCCAGCAGTGAAGCGATTCGTCAGGGGACCAAAAACATTCAGTACTTC.

The chain has TRBV5-1 and TRBJ2-3; unclear D gene. Trimming took 1 base from V and 3 from J, leaving 6 bases between them. Germline assignment: CDR1 SGHRS and CDR2 YFSETQ. The CDR3 has 13 residues. In DNA form, the CDR3 reads TGCGCCAGCAGCTTGTTGGTGACAGATACGCAGTATTTT. Amino acids: CASSLLVTDTQYF.

The chain employs TRBV13 and TRBJ1-2, with 8 bases matching TRBD1. J was trimmed by 2 bases and V by 7 bases; bases with no gene match: 9. This CDR3 is built from 15 residues. Germline V lookup: CDR1 PRHDT, CDR2 FYEKMQ (reference sequence). CDR3: CASTIGQGTNYGYTF. The CDR3 DNA follows: TGTGCCAGCACGATTGGACAGGGAACCAACTATGGCTACACCTTC. The variable domain in full, completed from reference TRBV13 and TRBJ1-2, reads AAGVIQSPRHLIKEKRETATLKCYPIPRHDTVYWYQQGPGQDPQFLISFYEKMQSDKGSIPDRFSAQQFSDYHSELNMSSLELGDSALYFCASTIGQGTNYGYTFGSGTRLTVV.

The rearrangement links TRBV5-1 to TRBJ1-2; 8 nucleotides match TRBD1. Germline values: CDR1 SGHRS, CDR2 YFSETQ. The length of the CDR3 is 15 residues. Trimming cost V 4 bases and J 4 bases; bases outside gene matches: 9. This CDR3 reads CASSPGGTGGYGYTF. The CDR3 DNA reads as TGCGCCAGCAGCCCAGGGGGCACCGGGGGCTATGGCTACACCTTC.

A few counts support this clone. The chain couples TRBV7-2 to TRBJ2-1; TRBD2 aligns across 11 bases. J lost 12 bases, V lost 3 bases, and 1 base had no gene match. This CDR3 has 12 amino acids. Per the germline V gene, CDR1 is SGHTA and CDR2 is FQGNSA. The CDR3 loop reads CASSFGTSGQFF. The CDR3 region has the DNA TGTGCCAGCAGCTTCGGGACTAGCGGGCAGTTCTTC.

The chain joins TRBV19 to TRBJ2-3; D gene uncertain. V was clipped by 3 bases and J by 1 base, with 8 bases between them. This CDR3 is built from 14 residues. In germline, CDR1 is LNHDA, CDR2 SQIVND (reference sequence). The CDR3 sequence is CASSIRSGTDTQYF. As DNA, the CDR3 is TGTGCCAGTAGTATCCGATCGGGCACAGATACGCAGTATTTT. The variable domain in full, completed from reference TRBV19 and TRBJ2-3, reads DGGITQSPKYLFRKEGQNVTLSCEQNLNHDAMYWYRQDPGQGLRLIYYSQIVNDFQKGDIAEGYSVSREKKESFPLTVTSAQKNPTAFYLCASSIRSGTDTQYFGPGTRLTVL.

This clone was detected a few times. The chain joins TRBV7-9 to TRBJ2-7, with 7 bases aligning to TRBD1. Germline CDR1 reads SEHNR; CDR2 reads FQNEAQ (reference sequence). The CDR3 covers 13 residues. Germline trimming cut 3 bases from V and 12 bases from J; bases unmatched to any gene: 11. The CDR3 DNA is TGTGCCAGCAGCTTGACAGGGCCGAATCAGCGGTACTTC. This gives the protein CASSLTGPNQRYF.

The chain has TRBV5-1 and TRBJ2-1, with 11 positions matching TRBD2. V lost 4 bases, J lost 4 bases, and 4 bases stayed unmatched. Looked up from germline, CDR1 is SGHRS and CDR2 is YFSETQ. The CDR3 has 15 residues. The CDR3 region is CASSTPSGGYNEQFF. Here the CDR3 DNA reads TGCGCCAGCAGCACACCTAGCGGGGGGTACAATGAGCAGTTCTTC. The full variable domain, completed using reference TRBV5-1 and TRBJ2-1, is KAGVTQTPRYLIKTRGQQVTLSCSPISGHRSVSWYQQTPGQGLQFLFEYFSETQRNKGNFPGRFSGRQFSNSRSEMNVSTLELGDSALYLCASSTPSGGYNEQFFGPGTRLTVL.

J is TRBJ1-3 and V is TRBV28, with D perhaps matching TRBD1 (5 bases). CDR1 MDHEN and CDR2 SYDVKM come from the germline V gene. The CDR3 runs to 14 residues. The ends were cut back, 6 bases at V and 5 bases at J, with 14 bases in the middle. CDR3 protein: CASSRDSDRNTIYF. The CDR3 DNA sequence: TGTGCCAGCAGCAGAGACAGCGATAGAAACACCATATATTTT. Filled out from reference TRBV28 and TRBJ1-3, the complete variable domain reads DVKVTQSSRYLVKRTGEKVFLECVQDMDHENMFWYRQDPGLGLRLIYFSYDVKMKEKGDIPEGYSVSREKKERFSLILESASTNQTSMYLCASSRDSDRNTIYFGEGSWLTVV.

This clone was seen only once. The chain has TRBV14 and TRBJ2-1, with TRBD2 matching 14 bases. Per the germline V gene, CDR1 is SGHDN and CDR2 is FVKESK. V was clipped by 1 base and J by 3 bases; unmatched bases: 14. The CDR3 consists of 21 residues. The CDR3 loop is CASSQGTGTSGRSIRYNEQFF. The CDR3 DNA sequence: TGTGCCAGCAGCCAAGGTACCGGGACTAGCGGGAGATCTATCCGCTACAATGAGCAGTTCTTC.

This clone was seen only once. The V call is TRBV7-2, the J call TRBJ1-5; TRBD1 might be the D (6 bases). The V end was cut by 3 bases, the J end by 7 bases, with 13 bases between. Germline values: CDR1 SGHTA, CDR2 FQGNSA. The CDR3 is 14 residues long. This CDR3 reads CASSFGQGRQPQHF. The DNA for the CDR3 is TGTGCCAGCAGCTTCGGTCAGGGGCGGCAGCCCCAGCATTTT.

The rearrangement joins TRBV30 to TRBJ1-3; D ambiguous. Germline V CDR1 and CDR2: GTSNPN, SVGIG (reference sequence). The CDR3 is 18 residues long. Trimming pared 5 bases from V and 0 bases from J, leaving 23 bases between. CDR3 region: CAWGPWTARGPSGNTIYF. CDR3 sequence (DNA): TGTGCCTGGGGGCCTTGGACTGCCCGTGGCCCCTCTGGAAACACCATATATTTT. Supplemented by reference TRBV30 and TRBJ1-3, the full variable domain reads SQTIHQWPATLVQPVGSPLSLECTVEGTSNPNLYWYRQAAGRGLQLLFYSVGIGQISSEVPQNLSASRPQDRQFILSSKKLLLSDSGFYLCAWGPWTARGPSGNTIYFGEGSWLTVV.

The V and J genes are TRBV4-1 and TRBJ1-2; D perhaps matches TRBD1 (6 bases). In germline, CDR1 is MGHRA, CDR2 YSYEKL. The V end was cut by 1 base, the J end by 3 bases, with 12 bases between. The CDR3 length is 15 residues. DNA of the CDR3: TGCGCCAGCAGCCAAGGGACAGCCTCGTACTATGGCTACACCTTC. Encoded protein: CASSQGTASYYGYTF.

This chain links TRBV7-2 with TRBJ1-3; D is ambiguous. CDR1 and CDR2 from the germline V gene are SGHTA and FQGNSA. The CDR3 extends over 16 amino acids. Trimming shortened V by 2 bases and J by 2 bases, and 13 bases separated the two germline ends. The CDR3 loop reads CASSLRVGMPGNTIYF. The CDR3 DNA is TGTGCCAGCAGCTTAAGGGTCGGGATGCCTGGAAACACCATATATTTT.